This T cell receptor (beta chain) was found in a study of human T cells and chemical hapten exposure (TCRdb year 2021). Describing the broader study: For sensitization, 2% DPC in acetone was applied to an approximately 2 cm by approximately 2 cm area of upper inner arm skin. Blood samples were taken from patients before sensitization (week 0) and at 2, 6 and about 24 weeks after DPC sensitization. Libraries were combined into a pool for sequencing, and differences in TCR yield between samples came mainly from small differences in library volumes within the pool. Blood for TCR sequencing was provided by twenty-nine alopecia patients at one to four time points (pre-sensitization, 2, 6 and 24 weeks). Patch tests used Finn chambers with 0.01% DPC on the upper back, scored after 6 days by International Contact Dermatitis Research Group standards. This study followed changes in the peripheral blood TCR repertoire in vivo during primary and secondary sensitization of alopecia patients to the hapten diphenylcyclopropenone (DPC). Throughout the roughly 25-week study period, patients were also given weekly therapeutic DPC doses on the scalp. The mostly female patient cohort included alopecia areata with under or over 50% scalp involvement, alopecia totalis and alopecia universalis. General study outcomes and caveats: Alopecia, a presumed autoimmune disease, was present in all patients, so the immune response of the patients might differ from that of healthy individuals. Expanded TCRs formed significantly more large CDR3 similarity clusters than pre-sensitization or healthy control sets, consistent with antigen-driven responses. After repeated subsampling, the strength of the expansion versus patch-test correlation and the threshold at which it became significant changed. A positive correlation was found between the number of PT1 expanded TCRs and patch test score, with significance reached at thresholds 8, 16 and 32 but not 4. The number of TCRs above 1 in 1000 frequency did not change with DPC sensitization; there was no evidence of global repertoire structure alterations.

Interpreted using the paper, the time point label stands for: patch test 3, about 24 weeks after DPC sensitization. Reading the label with the study, this specimen's treatment or condition is: therapeutic diphenylcyclopropenone sensitization with weekly scalp DPC. Blood at each patch-test visit was drawn before the patch test was applied. Eligible patients were aged 18 to 70, diagnosed with alopecia, deemed suitable for DPC therapy, and excluded if pregnant. Total RNA was isolated from unfractionated whole blood collected in Tempus Blood RNA tubes. The library was produced with RACE. Instrument used: NextSeq 500. During library preparation, unique molecular identifiers were attached to individual cDNA molecules so that TCRs could be counted in a quantitative, reproducible way. For every blood RNA sample, sequencing covered both the TCR alpha and TCR beta chains. Per the authors' processing: Samples had a median of around 92,000 TCRs, with a range from roughly 23,224 to 750,000. V, J and CDR3 annotation of the TCR reads was carried out using the Decombinator software suite. To make PS versus PT1 abundance plots, every sample was subsampled to the same number of TCRs (28,000). TCRs were defined as expanded if absent before sensitization and observed at least eight times at the 2-week time point. TCRdb applied fastp at Q25 and MiXCR to the public reads, then kept only in-frame beta chains. Each record represents a unique CDR3 protein, reported with the most common genes and DNA among its rows. These V and J calls originate from TCRdb's pipeline instead of the authors' own analysis. For this sample the table gives 80,000 to 100,000 distinct CDR3 sequences, of which about 10% were detected only once. The ten largest clones represent roughly 3.7% of the sample.

Between the V and J ends, shortened by 2 bases and 7 bases respectively, the junction contains 6 bases. The CDR3 covers 11 residues, taking in both the cysteine and the phenylalanine. CDR3 DNA only is kept here, 33 bases in frame from base 1. CDR1 DFQATT and CDR2 SNEGSKA are derived from the germline V gene (reference sequence). Remarks on this clonotype: Which antigen it targets is not known. There are no base qualities to consult, and no much larger clone falls within one base.

Recombination joined TRBV20-1 with TRBJ1-5, with TRBD1 as a weak D call on 6 bases. This TCR derives from a woman aged 45-65 years with alopecia areata. Some clones in this sample may be carry-over from other donors' samples. Sequencing used whole blood, obtained in connection with sensitization to the hapten diphenylcyclopropenone (DPC). The CDR3 is CSARQGQPQHF. The DNA reads TGCAGTGCTAGACAGGGGCAGCCCCAGCATTTT.